This entry features one TCR beta chain sequence. Which antigen it targets is not known. Base qualities are not recorded, but no much larger clone differs from it by a single base. The data derive from a study of cytomegalovirus exposure and HLA in healthy donors (dated by TCRdb to the late 2010s). Background on the whole study: An earlier analysis of approximately 550 of the donors reported about 250 Gb of sequence data and 120 million or so unique TCR beta sequences from about 179 million T cells. Roughly 300 gigabases of sequencing data and roughly 81 million unique TCR sequences made up an early release that covered several hundred HLA-typed donors. Among the 398 genotyped donors, roughly 80% belonged to the genetic ancestry cluster associated with self-reported Caucasian donors. The study aimed to test whether cataloging public T cell receptors could reveal signatures of past pathogen exposure. The T cell repertoires of some 700 subjects were profiled by immunosequencing and related to cytomegalovirus serostatus. A separate validation cohort of approximately 130 different subjects was used in addition to the roughly 620-subject first cohort. The study combined high-throughput TCR immunosequencing, statistical association of individual TCRs with disease status, and machine learning to predict cytomegalovirus infection status. To study patterns of TCR occurrence, a later analysis re-analyzed previously published TCR beta repertoires from just over 650 donors and added high-resolution HLA genotyping. In the later analysis, no new phenotypic data were used to find candidate immune exposures; instead, reliance was placed on TCR beta sequences and their occurrence across donors. To decide whether each TCR beta V gene segment behaved as functional or pseudogenic, an earlier analysis of nearly 600 of the donors relied on high-throughput TCR beta sequencing. Donor age, sex, ethnicity and CMV serostatus were compiled alongside the repertoire data. In a later genetic analysis, genome-wide SNP genotypes for about 65% of the roughly 670 donors were used, and that subset was treated as a discovery cohort. Every repertoire in the discovery cohort had been generated on one and the same sequencing platform. HLA typing included class I and class II loci at four-digit resolution. Typing coverage differed by locus: A, B, C, DRB1 and DQB1 were typed in roughly 620-630 donors, DQA1 in roughly 500, DPA1 in nearly 610, and DPB1 in around 440. Several DR-DQ haplotypes were handled as single units for association and clustering, since linkage in the cohort was strong. Across 398 genotyped donors of the cohort, an average of about 220,000 unique TCR beta nucleotide sequences per donor were sequenced, and 15% to 20% of those sequences were non-productive. Overall results and qualifications from the work: Most TCR sequences were seen in very few donors, while some public TCRs were found in many individuals. In a later analysis, HLA-associated TCR beta chains showed more clonal expansion and lower generation probabilities than non-associated chains that were equally common. In an earlier analysis of 450 to 750 of the donors, most TCR beta V segments appeared in productive rearrangements about 87% or about 30% of the time, broadly matching IMGT annotations. In vitro tests confirmed that three of the cytomegalovirus-associated TCR beta chains recognize cytomegalovirus antigens. Presence/absence analyses assumed roughly uniform sequencing depth across donors, an assumption that may not hold. In a later analysis, TCR association rates were found to vary across HLA loci, with the most associated TCRs seen for DRB1 alleles and the fewest for HLA-C alleles. This cohort had only TCR beta chains sequenced, and the lack of alpha or paired-chain data limited which features could be detected. The authors suggested that the approach could potentially be generalized to other disease states and immunological phenotypes. A further reported finding was that TCR beta sequences accurately predicted the HLA-A and HLA-B alleles for most subjects in the first cohort. Because HLA typing was missing for some donors at each locus, association tests included only the typed subset. Over 15 rarely observed V segments, including chromosome 9 orphons, were excluded from the earlier analysis of several hundred of the donors because counts were too low. A later genetic analysis reported fewer N-insertions in productive TCRs among donors in an Asian-associated ancestry cluster than the roughly 650-donor mean. A total of 164 TCR beta chains were listed by the study as associated with cytomegalovirus. For the cohort, immune exposure information was limited to CMV serostatus. Some IMGT-functional V segments, including TRBV6-2 and TRBV6-3, could not be told apart with the 87-base-pair reads, so those segments were excluded. Linkage disequilibrium might explain the correlated functional status among segregating V segments, but an unknown experimental factor could not be excluded. A cluster of highly shared sequence variants was judged likely to be a technical artifact of the sequencing pipeline. Specific HLA alleles were associated with roughly 17,000 TCR beta sequences at a false discovery rate of 0.05 in a later analysis. V-gene and J-gene trimming of TCR beta chains was associated with a missense DCLRE1C variant in a later genetic analysis, and the association was replicated in an independent cohort. Most CMV-associated TCR beta chains appeared to be HLA-restricted in a later analysis, and the HLA associations seemed to be driven largely by CMV exposure. The classifier was reported to diagnose cytomegalovirus status with high specificity and sensitivity in both the original cohort and the validation cohort. When HLA alleles, especially DR and DQ, strongly co-occurred, attributing TCR associations to individual alleles was difficult. Several of the top co-occurrence clusters appeared to be linked to parvovirus B19, influenza, CMV and Epstein-Barr virus, according to a later analysis.

The cohort comprised 550 to 700 healthy bone marrow donors. At the time of sampling, every cohort member was nominally healthy, though immune exposures that went unrecorded were likely present. The donor tested CMV seropositive and was one of the 289 seropositive cohort members. Each donor provided a peripheral blood sample, and peripheral blood mononuclear cells were used for TCR beta sequencing. The Qiagen DNeasy Blood Extraction Kit was used to extract genomic DNA from the blood cell samples. The library was generated by the immunoSEQ multiplex PCR assay. For the multiplex PCR, a mixture combining 60 forward primers for TCR Vbeta segments and 13 reverse primers for TCR Jbeta segments was used. Amplification of the CDR3 region of rearranged TCR beta genes was performed with a multiplex PCR assay on genomic DNA. On the Illumina HiSeq System, the amplified TCR beta libraries were sequenced as 87-base-pair reads. The source study handled its data this way. In a later analysis, some 80 million unique TCR beta chains were counted across the approximately 670 repertoires, and about 10 million of these chains were shared by at least two donors. To remove PCR and sequencing errors, raw reads were error-corrected and collapsed into unique sequences using a nearest-neighbor algorithm that merged closely related sequences. To assign V, D and J gene segments, CDR3 sequences were aligned to IMGT reference sequences. For a sequence to be retained, a match of at least six nucleotides was required to both a V gene segment and a J gene segment. A rearrangement counted as productive if the CDR3 had no stop codons and remained in frame with V and J, and every other rearrangement counted as non-productive. CDR3 was defined by IMGT convention, running from the second conserved V-encoded cysteine to the conserved J-encoded phenylalanine. Sequences without an unambiguous match to a single V gene segment were excluded from the earlier analysis of a few hundred of the donors. In an earlier analysis of approximately 590 of the donors, V segments were called functional above 56.7% productive rearrangements and were called segregating when the between-donor standard deviation exceeded 5%. A statistical classification framework was built for diagnosing cytomegalovirus status from the catalog of TCR beta chain sequences. In a later analysis, TCR nucleotide sequences were compared against IMGT/GENE-DB human TR gene sequences so that V and J genes could be assigned. Using the TCRdist pipeline, a later analysis assigned CDR3 sequences along with most-parsimonious VDJ recombination scenarios. In a later analysis, each TCR beta chain was defined by its CDR3 amino acid sequence together with its V-gene family, and reads without a unique V-gene family were excluded. As a way to deal with suspected cross-contamination and a sequencing artifact, a later analysis dropped roughly 620 nucleotide sequences that were highly shared and had low generation probability. In a later analysis, a clonal expansion index was calculated for each public chain from normalized within-repertoire ranks of inferred template counts. In a later analysis, generation probabilities were computed using a VDJ recombination model fitted to out-of-frame rearrangements, and the results were checked against IGoR. A later analysis scored TCR-TCR, TCR-HLA and TCR-CMV co-occurrence with hypergeometric tests, applying a repertoire-size bias correction to TCR pairs. A later analysis estimated false discovery rates by permuting HLA or CMV assignments 20 times. In a later analysis, co-occurring TCRs were grouped with DBSCAN, and TCRdist sequence similarity was added when clustering was performed within HLA-allele-positive subsets. Co-occurrence clustering excluded repertoires with fewer than 30,000 or more than 120,000 public chains, plus five with anomalous nucleotide sharing. TCRdb carries this immuneACCESS record with in-frame sequences only. Its versions omit some clonotypes, under half of them owing to an unresolved V gene in the studies checked, with the rest unexplained. Clone size and the V and J calls come from that table; the DNA yielded D and trimming. The sample table shows some 140,000 clones, and 85% are seen once. The biggest ten clones account for about 6.7% of the sample.

V is cut back by 5 bases and J by 2 bases, with 14 bases in the junction unmatched. The CDR3 measures 18 amino acids from cysteine to phenylalanine. Of the read, only the CDR3 DNA is kept; its 54 bases are in frame from base 1. CDR1 is given as SGHTA and CDR2 as FQGNSA, both from the germline V gene. The clonotype was recovered from a woman aged 25-40 years in good health and CMV-seropositive. This sequence uses TRBV7-2 and TRBJ2-1; TRBD2 fits 8 bases in the junction. Material: PBMCs. The CDR3 amino acid sequence is: CASSKGFGRAGAYNEQFF. The DNA is TGTGCCAGCAGCAAGGGTTTCGGGAGGGCCGGCGCCTACAATGAGCAGTTCTTC.